This T cell receptor (beta chain) was recorded in a study of cytomegalovirus exposure and HLA in healthy donors. Study results and limitations: Follow-up analysis seemed to connect common viral pathogens with several of the most significant clusters identified. Cytomegalovirus association was listed for approximately 160 TCR beta chains. CMV antigen specificity of a few CMV-associated chains was confirmed in vitro.

Likely unrecorded immune exposures existed in these nominally healthy donors. Details on this clone: The antigen is not known.

V lost 1 base, J lost 2 bases, and 12 bases lay in between. This CDR3 spans 15 amino acids. Per the germline V gene, CDR1 is SGHTA and CDR2 is FQGNSA. The PCR used 60 Vbeta and 13 Jbeta primers. The assay was immunoSEQ multiplex PCR, and TCRdb's table has in-frame clones only and misses some. The repertoire has some 210,000 clones, roughly 80% of them found once; the top ten carry around 2.2%. The sequenced material came from PBMCs. This sequence originates from a woman aged 25 to 39 in good health and CMV-seropositive. The chain combines TRBV7-2 with TRBJ2-7, with D possibly matching TRBD2 (6 bases). CDR3 amino acids: CASSLVGAGTYEQYF. CDR3 DNA sequence: TGTGCCAGCAGCTTAGTCGGGGCGGGGACCTACGAGCAGTACTTC.